This T cell receptor (beta chain) emerged from a study of identical twins. A few counts support this clonotype. The V gene's germline CDR1 is DFQATT and CDR2 SNEGSKA (reference sequence). The CDR3 loop spans 13 amino acids. V was pared by 0 bases and J by 4 bases, with 10 bases between. A universal primer site was added by template switching, and unique molecular identifiers were carried by the cDNA. MiXCR, run by TCRdb on the 5' RACE reads, gives a single entry per CDR3 protein. The profile shows 200,000 or so distinct CDR3 sequences, around 6.8% of them singletons. The sample was also reused in another study, on yellow fever vaccine responses in identical twins.

This chain connects TRBV20-1 to TRBJ2-7, with TRBD1 as a possible D gene (6 bases). This clonotype was obtained from a woman under 30 in good health. Material: memory (CD45RO+) T cells sorted from blood. The CDR3 loop is CSARDVRGYEQYF. The CDR3 DNA sequence: TGCAGTGCTAGAGATGTCAGGGGATACGAGCAGTACTTC.